Below, 24 T cell receptor beta chains from the same sample are listed, as sequenced in a study of blood T cell repertoires in COVID-19. Measured with immunoSEQ multiplex PCR; TCRdb has only the in-frame clones, and not every one. The table shows roughly 160,000 clones, with more than 75% occurring only once. The specimen sequenced was peripheral blood. The receptors were gathered from a man younger than 30 with acute or convalescent COVID-19.

V usage is TRBV6-5 and J usage is TRBJ2-2; TRBD1 might be the D (7 bases). Germline V gene lookup returns CDR1 MNHEY and CDR2 SVGAGI. Trimming stripped 0 bases from V and 5 bases from J, with 13 bases between. The CDR3 has 16 residues. The CDR3 DNA reads as TGTGCCAGCAGTTACTCGGAGGGGGCGCGGACCGGGGAGCTGTTTTTT. It codes for CASSYSEGARTGELFF.

This chain connects TRBV4-1 to TRBJ1-1; D is possibly TRBD1 (5 bases). From germline, CDR1 is MGHRA and CDR2 YSYEKL. V gave up 6 bases and J gave up 4 bases, with 12 bases separating them. The CDR3 loop spans 13 amino acids. The DNA of the CDR3 is TGCGCCAGCAGTTATGCTCAGGGCACTGAAGCTTTCTTT. This sequence encodes CASSYAQGTEAFF.

The CDR3 DNA reads as TGCGCCAGCAGCGGGGACAGGGCCGAGGCTGGGGCCAACGTCCTGACTTTC. Translating it yields CASSGDRAEAGANVLTF. The chain employs TRBV4-1 and TRBJ2-6; TRBD1 matches at 9 bases. This CDR3 comprises 17 residues. J gave up 2 bases and V 5 bases, and 7 bases lay outside the gene matches. CDR1 is MGHRA, CDR2 YSYEKL, per germline.

This clone has more than one count but fewer than ten. This chain joins TRBV25-1 and TRBJ2-7; D gene ambiguous. With 5 bases removed from V and 3 bases from J, the gap between germline ends came to 11 bases. Germline assignment: CDR1 MGHDK and CDR2 SYGVNS. This CDR3 has 13 amino acids. The CDR3 sequence: CASSPIRSYEQYF. DNA of the CDR3: TGTGCCAGCAGTCCAATTAGGAGCTACGAGCAGTACTTC.

About this clone: Other DNA sequences in the sample encode the same CDR3. In DNA form, the CDR3 reads TGTGCCAGCGGCCAACTACGAGGCTACACCTTC. It specifies CASGQLRGYTF. The chain has TRBV2 and TRBJ1-2; D ambiguous. The ends were cut back, 8 bases at V and 8 bases at J, with 12 bases in the middle. Germline CDR1 and CDR2: SNHLY and FYNNEI. The CDR3 is made up of 11 amino acids.

This rearrangement joins TRBV6-1 to TRBJ1-5, with 9 bases matching TRBD1. There are 16 residues in the CDR3. V lost 4 bases, J lost 1 base, and 5 bases stayed unmatched. Germline loops: CDR1 MNHNS, CDR2 SASEGT. CDR3 bases: TGTGCCAGCAGTGGGCAGGACAGGGGAAGCAATCAGCCCCAGCATTTT. This encodes CASSGQDRGSNQPQHF.

This chain joins TRBV27 and TRBJ2-5; possibly TRBD1 for D (7 bases). V lost 10 bases and J lost 4, with 16 bases in between. The CDR3 has 13 residues. Germline CDR1 is MNHEY and CDR2 is SMNVEV (reference sequence). The CDR3 DNA reads as TGTGCCACTCAGACAGGGAGGTCAGAGACCCAGTACTTC. The encoded protein is CATQTGRSETQYF.

The chain combines TRBV29-1 with TRBJ2-1; 7 positions agree with TRBD1. J gave up 0 bases and V 3 bases, and 2 bases lay outside the gene matches. The CDR3 is 14 residues long. Germline V gives CDR1 SQVTM, CDR2 ANQGSEA. The CDR3 coding sequence is TGCAGCGTTGACAGGACAGGCTCCTACAATGAGCAGTTCTTC. Amino acid sequence: CSVDRTGSYNEQFF.

The genes are TRBV5-1 and TRBJ2-5; D perhaps matches TRBD1 (5 bases). The CDR3 is made up of 14 amino acids. V lost 1 base, J lost 1 base, and 8 bases lay in between. Germline V CDR1 and CDR2: SGHRS, YFSETQ. CDR3 region: CASSLQTGQETQYF. For the CDR3, the DNA is TGCGCCAGCAGCTTGCAAACAGGCCAAGAGACCCAGTACTTC.

V and J are TRBV3-1 (or the pseudogene TRBV3-2) and TRBJ2-1; the D gene is possibly TRBD2 (6 bases). CDR1 is LGHDT and CDR2 is YNNKEL in the germline V gene (reference sequence). The CDR3 extends over 18 amino acids. Trimming left V 0 bases short and J 4 bases short, with 19 bases between. The CDR3 reads CASSQDLLLAELYNEQFF. CDR3 in DNA: TGTGCCAGCAGCCAAGATCTACTACTAGCCGAGTTATACAATGAGCAGTTCTTC.

The gene calls are TRBV19 and TRBJ1-1, with 8 bases aligning to TRBD1. Germline loops: CDR1 LNHDA, CDR2 SQIVND (reference sequence). V trimming: 5 bases; J trimming: 7 bases; junction bases outside the gene matches: 12. The CDR3 contains 15 residues. The CDR3 loop reads CASSSVGGQGVEAFF. In nucleotides, the CDR3 is TGTGCCAGTAGTTCGGTGGGTGGACAGGGTGTTGAAGCTTTCTTT.

There are a few counts of this clone. This chain joins TRBV5-1 and TRBJ1-2; a weak D match, TRBD1 (6 bases). This CDR3 contains 15 residues. Germline CDR1 SGHRS, CDR2 YFSETQ. The V gene lost 2 bases and the J gene lost 1 base, with 12 bases spanning the gap. The CDR3 DNA follows: TGCGCCAGCAGCTTCACAGGGTCCTATAACTATGGCTACACCTTC. Amino acid sequence: CASSFTGSYNYGYTF.

This clone was seen once. This rearrangement joins TRBV25-1 to TRBJ2-7, with 15 bases matching TRBD2. CDR1 is MGHDK, CDR2 SYGVNS, per germline. The V segment lost 4 bases and the J segment 6 bases; nucleotides outside the gene matches: 7. The CDR3 runs to 16 residues. The CDR3 loop reads CASSVGTSGGSGEQYF. The CDR3 nucleotides read TGTGCCAGCAGTGTGGGGACTAGCGGGGGGTCGGGCGAGCAGTACTTC.

This chain links TRBV6-6 with TRBJ1-3; no reliable D call. Trimming cost V 5 bases and J 1 base, with 21 bases left between them. The CDR3 covers 18 residues. Germline-derived CDR1 and CDR2 are MNHNY and SVGAGI (reference sequence). CDR3 in DNA: TGTGCCAGCAGTCCTGCCGGGTCATCGGAATCTTCTGGAAACACCATATATTTT. It encodes CASSPAGSSESSGNTIYF.

This sequence joins TRBV7-9 and TRBJ1-2, with 10 bases matching TRBD1. J was trimmed by 2 bases and V by 3 bases; bases with no gene match: 9. This CDR3 region has 17 residues. The germline CDR1 and CDR2 sequences are SEHNR and FQNEAQ (reference sequence). The CDR3 DNA sequence: TGTGCCAGCAGCTTGGGGACAGGGGCGCTATCGAACTATGGCTACACCTTC. Translating it yields CASSLGTGALSNYGYTF.

This clone was recorded only once. The chain uses TRBV24-1 and TRBJ2-1; D remains ambiguous. V gave up 7 bases and J gave up 0 bases, with 12 bases separating them. CDR1 and CDR2 (germline): KGHDR, SFDVKD. This CDR3 has 15 amino acids. The CDR3 spells CATRSAVSSYNEQFF. The CDR3 bases are TGTGCCACCAGGTCTGCGGTCAGCTCCTACAATGAGCAGTTCTTC.

CDR3 DNA sequence: TGTGCCAGCAGCTTAGGACAGGGACTCGGCTACACCTTC. It codes for CASSLGQGLGYTF. This chain links TRBV7-2 with TRBJ1-2, with TRBD1 matching over 7 bases. Trimming took 1 base from V and 8 from J; bases not matched to a gene: 4. The CDR3 is made up of 13 amino acids. Per the germline V gene, CDR1 is SGHTA and CDR2 is FQGNSA.

The table lists this clone with a count of one. The V gene is TRBV4-1, the J gene TRBJ2-7; 9 bases map to TRBD2. Looked up from germline, CDR1 is MGHRA and CDR2 is YSYEKL. The CDR3 loop spans 16 amino acids. J lost 2 bases, V lost 0 bases, and 5 bases had no gene match. The DNA of the CDR3 is TGCGCCAGCAGCCAAGAGTGGCGGGGGGGCACCTACGAGCAGTACTTC. Amino acid sequence: CASSQEWRGGTYEQYF.

The V gene is TRBV5-1, the J gene TRBJ2-1; 10 bases map to TRBD2. V dropped 1 base and J dropped 7; count of bases not matched to a gene: 8. This CDR3 region has 16 residues. Per germline, CDR1 SGHRS and CDR2 YFSETQ. The CDR3 region is CASSLWLAGVGNEQFF. CDR3 DNA: TGCGCCAGCAGCTTGTGGCTAGCGGGAGTTGGTAATGAGCAGTTCTTC.

V and J are TRBV6-5 and TRBJ1-6, with unresolved D. The V gene's germline CDR1 is MNHEY and CDR2 SVGAGI. Trimming shortened V by 0 bases and J by 6 bases, and 9 bases separated the two germline ends. The CDR3 extends over 15 amino acids. The CDR3 region has the DNA TGTGCCAGCAGTTACTCGCCAGAGGGTAATTCACCCCTCCACTTT. This sequence encodes CASSYSPEGNSPLHF.

The genes are TRBV18 and TRBJ1-1; D ambiguous. CDR3 size: 15 residues. V was pared by 2 bases and J by 4 bases, with 14 bases between. Germline loops: CDR1 KGHSH, CDR2 LQKENI. Written as DNA, the CDR3 is TGTGCCAGCTCACCAATGGAGGGTAGCAGCACTGAAGCTTTCTTT. This sequence encodes CASSPMEGSSTEAFF. Full variable domain (rest looked up from reference TRBV18 and TRBJ1-1): NAGVMQNPRHLVRRRGQEARLRCSPMKGHSHVYWYRQLPEEGLKFMVYLQKENIIDESGMPKERFSAEFPKEGPSILRIQQVVRGDSAAYFCASSPMEGSSTEAFFGQGTRLTVV.

The rearrangement links TRBV6-6 to TRBJ1-6; D call uncertain. Trimming left V 2 bases short and J 4 bases short, with 9 bases between. CDR1 and CDR2 (germline): MNHNY, SVGAGI (reference sequence). The CDR3 is 15 amino acids. The CDR3 spells CASSYDRLYNSPLHF. The CDR3 DNA is TGTGCCAGCAGTTACGATCGACTTTATAATTCACCCCTCCACTTT.

The V call is TRBV27, the J call TRBJ1-6, with TRBD1 matching 7 bases. CDR1 and CDR2 (germline): MNHEY, SMNVEV (reference sequence). The CDR3 runs 14 residues. The junction had 1 base not matched to a gene; V was cut back by 3 bases and J by 5 bases. This CDR3 reads CASSFTGDNSPLHF. CDR3 coding DNA: TGTGCCAGCAGTTTTACAGGGGATAATTCACCCCTCCACTTT.

The CDR3 region is CASSETKDRYSEQYF. Here the CDR3 DNA reads TGTGCCAGCAGTGAAACGAAGGACAGGTATTCGGAGCAGTACTTC. The genes are TRBV6-1 and TRBJ2-7, with 7 bases lining up with TRBD1. CDR1 and CDR2 from the germline V gene are MNHNS and SASEGT. CDR3 size: 15 residues. The V gene end was trimmed by 2 bases and the J gene end by 7 bases; junction bases not matched to a gene: 11.